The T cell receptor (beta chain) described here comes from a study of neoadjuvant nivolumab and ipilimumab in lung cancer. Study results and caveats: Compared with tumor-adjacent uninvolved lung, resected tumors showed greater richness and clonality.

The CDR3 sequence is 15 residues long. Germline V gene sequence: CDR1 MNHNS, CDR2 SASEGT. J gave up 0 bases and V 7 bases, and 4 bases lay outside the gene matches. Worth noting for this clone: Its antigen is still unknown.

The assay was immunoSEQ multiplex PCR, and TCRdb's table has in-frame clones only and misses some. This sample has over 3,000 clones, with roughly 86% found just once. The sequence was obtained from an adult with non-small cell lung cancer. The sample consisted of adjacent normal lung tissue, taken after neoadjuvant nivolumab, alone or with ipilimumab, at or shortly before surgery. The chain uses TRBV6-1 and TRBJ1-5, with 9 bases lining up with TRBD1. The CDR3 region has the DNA TGTGCCAGCATTTGGACAGGGGATAGCAATCAGCCCCAGCATTTT. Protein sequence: CASIWTGDSNQPQHF.